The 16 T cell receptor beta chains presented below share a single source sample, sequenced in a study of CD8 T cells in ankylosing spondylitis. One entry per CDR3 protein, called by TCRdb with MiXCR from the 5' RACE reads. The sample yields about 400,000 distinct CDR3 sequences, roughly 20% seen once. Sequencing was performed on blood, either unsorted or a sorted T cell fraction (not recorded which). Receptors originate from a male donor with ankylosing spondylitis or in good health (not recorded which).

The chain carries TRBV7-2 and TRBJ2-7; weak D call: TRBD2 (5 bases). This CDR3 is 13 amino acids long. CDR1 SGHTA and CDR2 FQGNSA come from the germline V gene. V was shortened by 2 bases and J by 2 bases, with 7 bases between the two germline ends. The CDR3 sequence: CASSLWGAYEQYF. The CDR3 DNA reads TGTGCCAGCAGCTTATGGGGAGCCTACGAGCAGTACTTC.

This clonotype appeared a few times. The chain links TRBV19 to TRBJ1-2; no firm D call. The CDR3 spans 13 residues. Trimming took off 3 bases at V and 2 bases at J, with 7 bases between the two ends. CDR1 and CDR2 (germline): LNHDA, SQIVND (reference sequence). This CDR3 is CASSITGNYGYTF. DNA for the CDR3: TGTGCCAGTAGTATTACGGGGAACTATGGCTACACCTTC.

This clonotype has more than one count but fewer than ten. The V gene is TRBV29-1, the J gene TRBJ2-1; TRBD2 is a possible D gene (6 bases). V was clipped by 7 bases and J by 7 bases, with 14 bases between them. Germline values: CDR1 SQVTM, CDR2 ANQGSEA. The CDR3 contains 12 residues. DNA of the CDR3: TGCAGCGCGGGACTCCTGGGGAATGAGCAGTTCTTC. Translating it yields CSAGLLGNEQFF.

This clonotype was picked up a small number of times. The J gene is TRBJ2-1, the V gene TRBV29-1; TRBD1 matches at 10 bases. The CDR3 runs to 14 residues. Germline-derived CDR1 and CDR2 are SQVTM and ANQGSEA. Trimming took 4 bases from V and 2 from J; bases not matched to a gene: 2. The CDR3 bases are TGCAGCGTTGCCGGGACAGGGGCCTACAATGAGCAGTTCTTC. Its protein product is CSVAGTGAYNEQFF.

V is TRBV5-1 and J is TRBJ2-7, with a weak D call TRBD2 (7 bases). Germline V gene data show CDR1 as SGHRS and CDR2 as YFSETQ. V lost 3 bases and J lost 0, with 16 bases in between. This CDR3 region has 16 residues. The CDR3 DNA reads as TGCGCCAGCAGCTCGATGACAGGACTAGACTCCTACGAGCAGTACTTC. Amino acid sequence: CASSSMTGLDSYEQYF.

The CDR3 nucleotides are TGTGCCAGCAGCCAAGTAGGGACGGTCGATCTAGGAGAGCTGTTTTTT. It codes for CASSQVGTVDLGELFF. The chain uses TRBV3-1 and TRBJ2-2; D might be TRBD1 or TRBD2, each matching 5 bases. Trimming took 1 base from V and 11 from J, leaving 20 bases between them. The CDR3 sequence is 16 residues long. The germline V gene encodes CDR1 LGHDT and CDR2 YNNKEL (reference sequence).

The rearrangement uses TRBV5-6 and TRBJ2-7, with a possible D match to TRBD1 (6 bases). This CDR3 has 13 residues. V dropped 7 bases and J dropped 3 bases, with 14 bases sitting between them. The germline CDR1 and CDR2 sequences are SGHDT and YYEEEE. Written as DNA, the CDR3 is TGTGCCAGCGGCGTGGGACACCTCTACGAGCAGTACTTC. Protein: CASGVGHLYEQYF.

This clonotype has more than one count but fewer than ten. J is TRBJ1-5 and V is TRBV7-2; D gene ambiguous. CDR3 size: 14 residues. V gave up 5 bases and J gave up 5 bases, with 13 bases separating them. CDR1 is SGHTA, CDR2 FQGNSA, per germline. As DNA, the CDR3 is TGTGCCAGCAGCGTCTACACGCGCGATCAGCCCCAGCATTTT. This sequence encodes CASSVYTRDQPQHF.

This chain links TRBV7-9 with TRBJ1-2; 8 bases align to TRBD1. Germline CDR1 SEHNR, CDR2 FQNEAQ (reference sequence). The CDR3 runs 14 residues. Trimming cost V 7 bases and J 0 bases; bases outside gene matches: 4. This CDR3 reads CASTTGGANYGYTF. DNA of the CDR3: TGTGCCAGCACAACAGGGGGAGCTAACTATGGCTACACCTTC.

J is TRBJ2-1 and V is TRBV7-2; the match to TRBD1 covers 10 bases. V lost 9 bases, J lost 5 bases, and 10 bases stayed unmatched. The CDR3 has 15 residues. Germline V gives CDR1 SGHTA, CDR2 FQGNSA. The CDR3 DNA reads TGTGCCAGTAGCAACCGGGACAGGGGTAACAATGAGCAGTTCTTC. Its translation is CASSNRDRGNNEQFF.

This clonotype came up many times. The CDR3: CSVDRAGEETQYF. Written as DNA, the CDR3 is TGCAGCGTTGATAGGGCGGGGGAAGAGACCCAGTACTTC. The rearrangement links TRBV29-1 to TRBJ2-5; TRBD2 matches at 7 bases. The length of the CDR3 is 13 residues. Germline V CDR1 and CDR2: SQVTM, ANQGSEA. Trimming at V came to 3 bases and at J to 3 bases, leaving 4 bases not matched to a gene.

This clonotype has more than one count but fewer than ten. The CDR3 sequence is CASSYPRQESPFF. CDR3 bases: TGTGCCAGCAGTTACCCCCGGCAGGAATCCCCGTTCTTC. This chain uses TRBV6-6 with TRBJ2-1; D ambiguous. The CDR3 contains 13 residues. Germline CDR1 MNHNY, CDR2 SVGAGI (reference sequence). V dropped 2 bases and J dropped 15 bases, with 17 bases sitting between them.

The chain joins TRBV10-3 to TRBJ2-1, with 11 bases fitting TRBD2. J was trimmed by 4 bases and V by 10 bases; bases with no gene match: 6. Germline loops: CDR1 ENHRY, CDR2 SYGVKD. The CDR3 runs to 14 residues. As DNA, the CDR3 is TGTGCCACACGGGCTAGCGGGGGGTACAATGAGCAGTTCTTC. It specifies CATRASGGYNEQFF.

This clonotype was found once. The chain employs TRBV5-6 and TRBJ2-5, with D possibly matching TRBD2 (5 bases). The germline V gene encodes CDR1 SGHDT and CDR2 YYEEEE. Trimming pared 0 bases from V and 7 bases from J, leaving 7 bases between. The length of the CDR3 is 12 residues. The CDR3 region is CASSLGAGTQYF. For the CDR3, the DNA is TGTGCCAGCAGCTTGGGGGCGGGGACCCAGTACTTC.

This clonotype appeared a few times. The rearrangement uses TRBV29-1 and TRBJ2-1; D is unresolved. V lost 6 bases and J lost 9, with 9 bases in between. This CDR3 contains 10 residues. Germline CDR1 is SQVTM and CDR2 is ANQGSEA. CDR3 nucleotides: TGCAGCGTGGTGGGTACTGAGCAGTTCTTC. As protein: CSVVGTEQFF.

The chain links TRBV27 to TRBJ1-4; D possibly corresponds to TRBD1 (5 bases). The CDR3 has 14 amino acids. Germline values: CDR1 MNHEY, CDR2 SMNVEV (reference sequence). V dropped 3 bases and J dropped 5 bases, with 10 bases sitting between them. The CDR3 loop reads CASSFRGHNEKLFF. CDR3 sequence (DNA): TGTGCCAGCAGTTTCCGGGGCCACAATGAAAAACTGTTTTTT.